The 19 T cell receptor beta chains in this list originate from one sample, sequenced in a study of shared clonotypes between healthy human individuals. Some clones are missing from TCRdb's copy, which holds only in-frame ones; the method was immunoSEQ multiplex PCR. The sample records 2 million to 3 million clones, roughly 93% being singletons. Specimen: naive CD4+ T cells from PBMCs. Stated subset: CD45RA+ positively selected. These receptors were collected from a man younger than 35 in good health. Some clones in this sample may be carry-over from other donors' samples.

This sequence joins TRBV25-1 and TRBJ1-3; no clear D gene. The germline CDR1 and CDR2 sequences are MGHDK and SYGVNS. This CDR3 spans 15 amino acids. The V end lost 0 bases, the J end lost 0 bases, and 6 bases lay between the germline ends. The CDR3 coding sequence is TGTGCCAGCAGTGAATACCACAACTCTGGAAACACCATATATTTT. The encoded protein is CASSEYHNSGNTIYF. Full variable domain (outside the CDR3, taken from reference TRBV25-1 and TRBJ1-3): EADIYQTPRYLVIGTGKKITLECSQTMGHDKMYWYQQDPGMELHLIHYSYGVNSTEKGDLSSESTVSRIRTEHFPLTLESARPSHTSQYLCASSEYHNSGNTIYFGEGSWLTVV.

The chain carries TRBV27 and TRBJ2-5; a weak D match, TRBD1 (6 bases). The V end lost 5 bases, the J end lost 3 bases, and 19 bases lay between the germline ends. The CDR3 is made up of 16 amino acids. CDR1 is MNHEY and CDR2 is SMNVEV in the germline V gene (reference sequence). CDR3 sequence reads: CASSRQPGHQKETQYF. The CDR3 DNA reads as TGTGCCAGCAGTCGCCAACCGGGACACCAGAAAGAGACCCAGTACTTC.

To note about this clone: Mismatch with germline at one junction end may stem from a read error. The chain recombines TRBV2 with TRBJ1-1, with 10 positions matching TRBD1. CDR1 and CDR2 (germline): SNHLY, FYNNEI. The CDR3 is 12 residues long. For the CDR3, the DNA is TGTGCCAGCAGTCTTGAGACAGGGGGCGAGATTTTT. Residues: CASSLETGGEIF.

This rearrangement joins TRBV2 to TRBJ1-5; TRBD1 matches 7 bases. V was clipped by 7 bases and J by 7 bases; unmatched bases: 10. In germline, CDR1 is SNHLY, CDR2 FYNNEI. The CDR3 totals 14 residues. CDR3 loop: CASTQGDLGQPQHF. The CDR3 nucleotides read TGTGCCAGCACCCAGGGGGACCTAGGCCAGCCCCAGCATTTT.

This clone occurred a few times. This sequence joins TRBV10-3 and TRBJ1-2, with 7 bases aligning to TRBD1. Germline assignment: CDR1 ENHRY and CDR2 SYGVKD. The V gene end was trimmed by 11 bases and the J gene end by 2 bases; junction bases not matched to a gene: 8. The CDR3 is 13 amino acids. The CDR3 loop is CASGKGQNYGYTF. The CDR3 DNA sequence: TGTGCCTCGGGAAAGGGACAGAACTATGGCTACACCTTC.

This clone occurred once. The chain joins TRBV4-1 to TRBJ2-5, with 10 bases that match TRBD1. Trimming took 1 base from V and 5 from J; bases not matched to a gene: 4. This CDR3 has 15 residues. Germline V gene data show CDR1 as MGHRA and CDR2 as YSYEKL. CDR3 residues: CASSQGQGARETQYF. In DNA, the CDR3 is TGCGCCAGCAGCCAAGGACAGGGGGCGAGGGAGACCCAGTACTTC.

The table lists this clone with a count of one. The V call is TRBV5-4, the J call TRBJ1-4; possible D gene TRBD1, 6 bases. Germline lookup yields CDR1 SGHNT and CDR2 YYREEE (reference sequence). V was trimmed by 2 bases and J by 5 bases, leaving 13 bases between them. This CDR3 is built from 15 residues. CDR3 sequence (DNA): TGTGCCAGCAGCTTAATGTCGGACAGCAATGAAAAACTGTTTTTT. Its translation is CASSLMSDSNEKLFF. Supplemented by reference TRBV5-4 and TRBJ1-4, the full variable domain reads ETGVTQSPTHLIKTRGQQVTLRCSSQSGHNTVSWYQQALGQGPQFIFQYYREEENGRGNFPPRFSGLQFPNYSSELNVNALELDDSALYLCASSLMSDSNEKLFFGSGTQLSVL.

The chain employs TRBV13 and TRBJ2-2; D might be TRBD2 (6 bases). Trimming stripped 3 bases from V and 6 bases from J, with 17 bases between. The germline V gene has CDR1 PRHDT and CDR2 FYEKMQ (reference sequence). CDR3 length: 16 amino acids. The CDR3 here is CASSFVRRELSGELFF. CDR3 nucleotides: TGTGCCAGCAGCTTCGTACGACGGGAGCTCTCCGGGGAGCTGTTTTTT.

This chain links TRBV10-3 with TRBJ2-6; 10 bases align to TRBD1. Germline lookup yields CDR1 ENHRY and CDR2 SYGVKD. The CDR3 is 18 amino acids. With 6 bases clipped from V and 0 bases from J, the junction kept 8 bases outside the gene matches. CDR3 nucleotides: TGTGCCATCAGAAGTGGGACAGGGGTTGCCTCTGGGGCCAACGTCCTGACTTTC. It is translated as CAIRSGTGVASGANVLTF.

This clone is a singleton in its sample. The rearrangement joins TRBV7-3 to TRBJ2-1; D remains unclear. Germline lookup yields CDR1 SGHTA and CDR2 FQGTGA. CDR3 length equals 15 residues. V was pared by 1 base and J by 4 bases, with 11 bases between. CDR3: CASSLRFRSYNEQFF. The CDR3 coding sequence is TGTGCCAGCAGCTTAAGGTTCCGCAGTTACAATGAGCAGTTCTTC.

V and J are TRBV29-1 and TRBJ2-5, with a possible D match to TRBD2 (6 bases). The germline V and J ends were trimmed by 3 bases and 8 bases, with 13 bases remaining between them. CDR3 length: 12 residues. Looked up from germline, CDR1 is SQVTM and CDR2 is ANQGSEA. CDR3 sequence: CSVDRAEGTQYF. The CDR3 DNA is TGCAGCGTTGATCGGGCGGAGGGAACCCAGTACTTC.

The CDR3 protein is CAWSLGGTGELFF. The CDR3 DNA is TGTGCCTGGAGTCTAGGGGGCACCGGGGAGCTGTTTTTT. The rearrangement links TRBV30 to TRBJ2-2; tentative D call: TRBD1 (6 bases). V lost 2 bases to trimming and J lost 4 bases, with 8 bases between them. The CDR3 has 13 amino acids. The germline V gene encodes CDR1 GTSNPN and CDR2 SVGIG (reference sequence).

This clone was counted once. The chain combines TRBV10-3 with TRBJ2-1; perhaps TRBD1 as D (8 bases). Deletions cut 2 bases from V and 5 bases from J, with 19 bases between. Looked up from germline, CDR1 is ENHRY and CDR2 is SYGVKD. This CDR3 is 17 amino acids long. CDR3 loop: CAISEPQTGAGDNEQFF. For the CDR3, the DNA is TGTGCCATCAGTGAGCCGCAGACAGGGGCGGGGGACAATGAGCAGTTCTTC.

The chain employs TRBV5-1 and TRBJ2-2; D gene unclear. The CDR3 totals 16 residues. Germline V lookup: CDR1 SGHRS, CDR2 YFSETQ. V was cut by 0 bases and J by 0 bases, with 9 bases left in between. As DNA, the CDR3 is TGCGCCAGCAGCTTGGTAGGTCATCCGAACACCGGGGAGCTGTTTTTT. Its translation: CASSLVGHPNTGELFF. The full variable domain, rest sourced from reference TRBV5-1 and TRBJ2-2, is KAGVTQTPRYLIKTRGQQVTLSCSPISGHRSVSWYQQTPGQGLQFLFEYFSETQRNKGNFPGRFSGRQFSNSRSEMNVSTLELGDSALYLCASSLVGHPNTGELFFGEGSRLTVL.

The chain couples TRBV6-1 to TRBJ2-7; D unresolved. Trimming shortened V by 1 base and J by 3 bases, and 7 bases separated the two germline ends. In germline, CDR1 is MNHNS, CDR2 SASEGT. The CDR3 length is 13 residues. The chain's CDR3 is CASSEGAYYEQYF. CDR3 bases: TGTGCCAGCAGTGAAGGGGCTTACTACGAGCAGTACTTC.

The chain couples TRBV10-3 to TRBJ2-1; a possible D gene is TRBD2 (6 bases). This CDR3 region has 16 residues. Germline V gene lookup returns CDR1 ENHRY and CDR2 SYGVKD. V lost 1 base and J 0 bases, leaving 10 bases between the germline ends. The CDR3 loop is CAISEYGRGSYNEQFF. CDR3 bases: TGTGCCATCAGTGAGTACGGGAGAGGCTCCTACAATGAGCAGTTCTTC.

The genes are TRBV5-1 and TRBJ2-2; D remains ambiguous. Trimming removed 6 bases at V and 1 base at J, with 10 bases between. Germline-derived CDR1 and CDR2 are SGHRS and YFSETQ. This CDR3 comprises 14 residues. The CDR3 protein is CASKRQMNTGELFF. The CDR3 DNA reads as TGCGCCAGCAAAAGGCAGATGAACACCGGGGAGCTGTTTTTT.

This chain uses TRBV5-6 with TRBJ2-1; 9 bases fit TRBD1. V lost 4 bases, J lost 8 bases, and 10 bases stayed unmatched. CDR1 is SGHDT, CDR2 YYEEEE, per germline. The CDR3 is 15 residues long. The CDR3 is CASSPRGQGGDEQFF. The CDR3 DNA reads TGTGCCAGCAGCCCTAGGGGACAGGGCGGAGATGAGCAGTTCTTC.

Only one count was recorded for this clone. The chain joins TRBV18 to TRBJ2-7; either TRBD1 or TRBD2 may fit D (5 bases each). This CDR3 spans 13 amino acids. V dropped 6 bases and J dropped 2 bases, with 11 bases sitting between them. In germline, CDR1 is KGHSH, CDR2 LQKENI. The CDR3 loop reads CASSLGETYEQYF. DNA of the CDR3: TGTGCCAGCTCCCTAGGGGAGACCTACGAGCAGTACTTC.